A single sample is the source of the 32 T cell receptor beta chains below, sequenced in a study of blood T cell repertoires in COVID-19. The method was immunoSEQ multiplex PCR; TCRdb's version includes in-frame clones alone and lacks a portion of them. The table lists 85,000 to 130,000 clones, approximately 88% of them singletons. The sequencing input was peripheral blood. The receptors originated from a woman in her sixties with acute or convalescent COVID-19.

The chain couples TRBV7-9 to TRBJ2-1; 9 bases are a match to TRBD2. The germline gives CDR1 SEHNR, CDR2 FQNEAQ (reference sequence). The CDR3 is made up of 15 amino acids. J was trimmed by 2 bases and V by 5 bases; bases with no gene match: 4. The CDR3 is CASSHTSGPYNEQFF. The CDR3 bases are TGTGCCAGCAGCCATACTAGCGGGCCCTACAATGAGCAGTTCTTC. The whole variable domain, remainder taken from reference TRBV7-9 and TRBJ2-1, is DTGVSQNPRHKITKRGQNVTFRCDPISEHNRLYWYRQTLGQGPEFLTYFQNEAQLEKSRLLSDRFSAERPKGSFSTLEIQRTEQGDSAMYLCASSHTSGPYNEQFFGPGTRLTVL.

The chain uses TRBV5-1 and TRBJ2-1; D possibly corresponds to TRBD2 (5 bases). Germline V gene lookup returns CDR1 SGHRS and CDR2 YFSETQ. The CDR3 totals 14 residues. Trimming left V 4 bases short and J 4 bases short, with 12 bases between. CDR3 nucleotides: TGCGCCAGCAGCCCCGGCGGGCAATACAATGAGCAGTTCTTC. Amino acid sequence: CASSPGGQYNEQFF.

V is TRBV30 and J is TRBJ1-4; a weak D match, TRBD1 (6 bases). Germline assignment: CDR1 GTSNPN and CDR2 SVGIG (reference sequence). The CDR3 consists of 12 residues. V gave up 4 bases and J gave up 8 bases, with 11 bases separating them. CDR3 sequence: CAWKGQWEKLFF. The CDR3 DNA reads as TGTGCCTGGAAGGGACAATGGGAAAAACTGTTTTTT.

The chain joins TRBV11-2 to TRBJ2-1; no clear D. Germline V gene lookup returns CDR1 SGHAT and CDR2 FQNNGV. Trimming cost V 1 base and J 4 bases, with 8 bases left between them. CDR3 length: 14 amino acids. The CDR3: CASSLVALYNEQFF. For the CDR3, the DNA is TGTGCCAGCAGCTTAGTGGCTTTATACAATGAGCAGTTCTTC.

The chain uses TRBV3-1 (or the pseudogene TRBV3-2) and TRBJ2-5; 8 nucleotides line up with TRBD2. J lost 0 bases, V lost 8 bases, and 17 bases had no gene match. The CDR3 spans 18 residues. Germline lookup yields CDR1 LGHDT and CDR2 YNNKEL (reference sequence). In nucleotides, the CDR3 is TGTGCCAGCTCGTCACCTTCCTTGACTAGCGAATACCAAGAGACCCAGTACTTC. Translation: CASSSPSLTSEYQETQYF.

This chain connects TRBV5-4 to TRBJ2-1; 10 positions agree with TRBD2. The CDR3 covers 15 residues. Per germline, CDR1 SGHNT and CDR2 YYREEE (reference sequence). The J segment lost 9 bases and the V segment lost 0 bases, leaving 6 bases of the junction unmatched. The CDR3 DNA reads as TGTGCCAGCAGCTTGGCCGCTAGCGGGAGCGGTGAGCAGTTCTTC. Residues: CASSLAASGSGEQFF.

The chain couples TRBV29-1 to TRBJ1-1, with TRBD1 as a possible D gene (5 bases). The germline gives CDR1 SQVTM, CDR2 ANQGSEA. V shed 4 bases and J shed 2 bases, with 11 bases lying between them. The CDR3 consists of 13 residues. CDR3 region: CSVVEGRNTEAFF. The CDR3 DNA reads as TGCAGCGTTGTGGAGGGGCGAAACACTGAAGCTTTCTTT.

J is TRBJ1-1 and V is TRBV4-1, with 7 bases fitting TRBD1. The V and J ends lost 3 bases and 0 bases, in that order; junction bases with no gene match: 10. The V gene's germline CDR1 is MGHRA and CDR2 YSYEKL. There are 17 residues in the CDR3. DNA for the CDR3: TGCGCCAGCAGCCAGGCGGCACCAGGGGGGTTGAACACTGAAGCTTTCTTT. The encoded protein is CASSQAAPGGLNTEAFF.

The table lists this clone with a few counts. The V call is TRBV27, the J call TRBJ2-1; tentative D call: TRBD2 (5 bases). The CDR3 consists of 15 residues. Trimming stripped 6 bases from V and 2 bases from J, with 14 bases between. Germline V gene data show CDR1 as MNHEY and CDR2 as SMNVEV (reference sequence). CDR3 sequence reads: CASSLTRNTYNEQFF. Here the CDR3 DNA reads TGTGCCAGCAGCCTAACTAGAAACACCTACAATGAGCAGTTCTTC.

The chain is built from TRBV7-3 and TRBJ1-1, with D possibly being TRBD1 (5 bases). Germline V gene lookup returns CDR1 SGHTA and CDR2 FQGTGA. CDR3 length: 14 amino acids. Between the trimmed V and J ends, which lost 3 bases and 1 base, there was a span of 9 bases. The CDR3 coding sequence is TGTGCCAGCAGCTTGGACATCCCGAACACTGAAGCTTTCTTT. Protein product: CASSLDIPNTEAFF.

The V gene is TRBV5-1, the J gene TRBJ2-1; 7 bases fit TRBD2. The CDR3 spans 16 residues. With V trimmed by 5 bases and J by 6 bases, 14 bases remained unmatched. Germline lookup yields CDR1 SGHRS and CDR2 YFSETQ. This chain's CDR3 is CASSPRELSGANEQFF. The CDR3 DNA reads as TGCGCCAGCAGTCCGAGAGAACTCAGCGGGGCCAATGAGCAGTTCTTC.

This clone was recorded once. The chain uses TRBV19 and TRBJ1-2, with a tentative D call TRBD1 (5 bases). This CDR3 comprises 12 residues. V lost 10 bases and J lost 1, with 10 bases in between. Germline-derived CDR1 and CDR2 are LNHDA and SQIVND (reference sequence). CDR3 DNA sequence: TGTGCCACCAGGAGGGGTAACTATGGCTACACCTTC. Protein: CATRRGNYGYTF.

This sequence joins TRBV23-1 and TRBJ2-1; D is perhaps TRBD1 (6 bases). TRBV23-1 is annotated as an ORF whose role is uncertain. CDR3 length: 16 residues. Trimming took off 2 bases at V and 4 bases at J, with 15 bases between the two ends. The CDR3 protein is CASSQPGQSTYNEQFF. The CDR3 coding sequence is TGCGCCAGCAGTCAACCAGGACAGTCAACGTACAATGAGCAGTTCTTC.

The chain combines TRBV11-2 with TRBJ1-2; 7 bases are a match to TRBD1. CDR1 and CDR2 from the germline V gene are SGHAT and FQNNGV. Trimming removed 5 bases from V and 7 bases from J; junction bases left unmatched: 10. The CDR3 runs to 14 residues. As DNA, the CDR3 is TGTGCCAGCAGCCAAGGGGGCAGGGCAGGTGGCTACACCTTC. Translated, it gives CASSQGGRAGGYTF.

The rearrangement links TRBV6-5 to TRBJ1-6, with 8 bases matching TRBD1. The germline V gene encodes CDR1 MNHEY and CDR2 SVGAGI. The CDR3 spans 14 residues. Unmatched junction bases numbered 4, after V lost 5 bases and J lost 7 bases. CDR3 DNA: TGTGCCAGCAGTCGACAGGGGAGGAATTCACCCCTCCACTTT. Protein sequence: CASSRQGRNSPLHF.

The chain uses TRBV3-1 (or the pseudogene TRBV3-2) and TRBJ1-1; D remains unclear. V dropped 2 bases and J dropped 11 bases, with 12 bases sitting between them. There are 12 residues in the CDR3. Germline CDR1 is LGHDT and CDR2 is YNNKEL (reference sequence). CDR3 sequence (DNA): TGTGCCAGCAGCCAACGACGGGAGCGTGCTTTCTTT. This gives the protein CASSQRRERAFF.

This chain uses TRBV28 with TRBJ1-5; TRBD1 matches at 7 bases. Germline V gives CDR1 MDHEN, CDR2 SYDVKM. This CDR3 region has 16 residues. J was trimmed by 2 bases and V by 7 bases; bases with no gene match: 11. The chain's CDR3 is CASNPRKGARNQPQHF. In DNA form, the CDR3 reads TGTGCCAGCAACCCCAGGAAGGGGGCTCGCAATCAGCCCCAGCATTTT.

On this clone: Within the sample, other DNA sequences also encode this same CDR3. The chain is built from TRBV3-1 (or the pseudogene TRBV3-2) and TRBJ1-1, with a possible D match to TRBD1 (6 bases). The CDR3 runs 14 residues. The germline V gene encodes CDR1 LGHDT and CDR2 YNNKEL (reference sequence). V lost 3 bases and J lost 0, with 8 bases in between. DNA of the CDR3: TGTGCCAGCAGCCAGAGGGGGATGAACACTGAAGCTTTCTTT. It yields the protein CASSQRGMNTEAFF.

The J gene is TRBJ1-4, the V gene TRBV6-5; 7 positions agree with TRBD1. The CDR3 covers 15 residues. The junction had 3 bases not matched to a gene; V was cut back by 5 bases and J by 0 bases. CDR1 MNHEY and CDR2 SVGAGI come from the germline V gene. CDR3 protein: CASSRDRATNEKLFF. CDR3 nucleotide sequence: TGTGCCAGCAGTCGCGACAGGGCAACTAATGAAAAACTGTTTTTT.

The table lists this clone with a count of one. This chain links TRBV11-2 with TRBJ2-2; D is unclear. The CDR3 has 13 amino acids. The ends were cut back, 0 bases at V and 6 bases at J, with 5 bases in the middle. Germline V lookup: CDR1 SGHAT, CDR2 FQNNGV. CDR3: CASSLESSGELFF. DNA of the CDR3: TGTGCCAGCAGCTTAGAGTCCTCCGGGGAGCTGTTTTTT. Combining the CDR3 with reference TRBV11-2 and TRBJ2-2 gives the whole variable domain EAGVAQSPRYKIIEKRQSVAFWCNPISGHATLYWYQQILGQGPKLLIQFQNNGVVDDSQLPKDRFSAERLKGVDSTLKIQPAKLEDSAVYLCASSLESSGELFFGEGSRLTVL.

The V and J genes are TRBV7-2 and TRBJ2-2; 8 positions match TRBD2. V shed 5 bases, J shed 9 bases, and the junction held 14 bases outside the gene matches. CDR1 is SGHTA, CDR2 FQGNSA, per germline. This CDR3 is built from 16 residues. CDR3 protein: CASSPRETSVWRELFF. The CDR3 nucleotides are TGTGCCAGCAGCCCTAGGGAGACTAGCGTGTGGAGGGAGCTGTTTTTT.

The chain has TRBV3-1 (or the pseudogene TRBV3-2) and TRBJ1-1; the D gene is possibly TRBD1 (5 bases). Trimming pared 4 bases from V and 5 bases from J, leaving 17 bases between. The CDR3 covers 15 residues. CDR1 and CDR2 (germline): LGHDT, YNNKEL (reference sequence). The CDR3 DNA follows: TGTGCCAGCAGCCGCCTTGGGGGGTCAGAAACTGAAGCTTTCTTT. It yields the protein CASSRLGGSETEAFF.

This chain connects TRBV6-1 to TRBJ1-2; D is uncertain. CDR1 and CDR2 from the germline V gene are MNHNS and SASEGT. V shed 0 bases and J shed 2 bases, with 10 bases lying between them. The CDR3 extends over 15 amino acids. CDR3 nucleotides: TGTGCCAGCAGTGAAGCTGTGGGCTTAAACTATGGCTACACCTTC. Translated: CASSEAVGLNYGYTF.

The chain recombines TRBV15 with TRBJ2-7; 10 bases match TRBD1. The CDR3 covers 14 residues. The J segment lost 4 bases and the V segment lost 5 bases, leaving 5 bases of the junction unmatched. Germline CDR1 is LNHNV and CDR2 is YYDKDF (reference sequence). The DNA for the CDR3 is TGTGCCACCAGCGGGGACAGGGGAGGATACGAGCAGTACTTC. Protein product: CATSGDRGGYEQYF.

The DNA of the CDR3 is TGTGCCAGCAACCGTCACAGGGCAACTAATGAAAAACTGTTTTTT. Amino acids: CASNRHRATNEKLFF. The chain links TRBV2 to TRBJ1-4; D possibly corresponds to TRBD1 (6 bases). The V end lost 7 bases, the J end lost 0 bases, and 12 bases lay between the germline ends. The germline gives CDR1 SNHLY, CDR2 FYNNEI. This CDR3 region has 15 residues.

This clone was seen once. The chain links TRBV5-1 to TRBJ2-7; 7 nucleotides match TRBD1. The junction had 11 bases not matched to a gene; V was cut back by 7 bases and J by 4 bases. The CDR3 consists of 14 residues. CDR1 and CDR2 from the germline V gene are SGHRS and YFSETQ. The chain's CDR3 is CASSISGGRYEQYV. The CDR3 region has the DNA TGCGCCAGCTCAATCTCAGGGGGTAGGTACGAGCAGTACGTC.

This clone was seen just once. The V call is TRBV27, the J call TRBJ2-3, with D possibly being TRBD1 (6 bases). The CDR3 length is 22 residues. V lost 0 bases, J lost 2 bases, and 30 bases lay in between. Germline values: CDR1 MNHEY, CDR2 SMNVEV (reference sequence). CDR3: CASSLSTGPKKGRSRNTDTQYF. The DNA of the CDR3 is TGTGCCAGCAGTTTATCGACAGGACCCAAAAAAGGGCGGTCAAGGAACACAGATACGCAGTATTTT.

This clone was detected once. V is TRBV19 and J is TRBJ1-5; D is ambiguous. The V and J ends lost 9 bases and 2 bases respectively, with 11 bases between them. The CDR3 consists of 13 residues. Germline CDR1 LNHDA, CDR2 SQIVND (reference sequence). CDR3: CASQDMGNQPQHF. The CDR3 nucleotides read TGTGCCAGCCAGGATATGGGCAATCAGCCCCAGCATTTT.

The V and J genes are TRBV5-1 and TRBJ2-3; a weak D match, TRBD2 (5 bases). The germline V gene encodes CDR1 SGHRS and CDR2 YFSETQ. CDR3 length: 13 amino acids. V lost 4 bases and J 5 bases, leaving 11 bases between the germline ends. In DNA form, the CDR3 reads TGCGCCAGCAGCGTGCGTCGGGGAGATACGCAGTATTTT. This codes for CASSVRRGDTQYF.

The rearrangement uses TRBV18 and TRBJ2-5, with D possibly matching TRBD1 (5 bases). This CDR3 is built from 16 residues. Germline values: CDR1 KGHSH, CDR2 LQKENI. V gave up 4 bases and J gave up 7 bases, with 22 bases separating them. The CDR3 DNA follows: TGTGCCAGCTCACGTACCCAGGGATCCGTCGGAGTGACCCAGTACTTC. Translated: CASSRTQGSVGVTQYF.

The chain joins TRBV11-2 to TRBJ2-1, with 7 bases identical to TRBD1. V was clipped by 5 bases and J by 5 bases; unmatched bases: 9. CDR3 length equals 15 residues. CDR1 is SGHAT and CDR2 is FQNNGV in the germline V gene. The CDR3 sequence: CASSHDRDRDNEQFF. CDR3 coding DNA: TGTGCCAGCAGCCATGACCGGGACAGAGACAATGAGCAGTTCTTC.

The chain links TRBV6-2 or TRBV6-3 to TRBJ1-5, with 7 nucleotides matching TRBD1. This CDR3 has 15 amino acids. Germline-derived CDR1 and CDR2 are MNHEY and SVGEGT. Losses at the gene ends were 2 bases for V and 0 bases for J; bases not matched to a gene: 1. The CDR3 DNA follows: TGTGCCAGCAGTTACGGACAGGTTAGCAATCAGCCCCAGCATTTT. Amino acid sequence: CASSYGQVSNQPQHF.